This is a list of T cell receptor beta chains from one sample in a study of blood T cells in healthy people across ages. TCRdb re-called the 5' RACE reads with MiXCR, one entry per CDR3 protein. The sample contains approximately 1.5 million distinct CDR3 sequences, under 55% of which appear only once. Sequencing was performed on blood. All receptors derive from a woman younger than 30 in good health. Both conserved end residues are part of each CDR3. Each record gives: J gene, V gene, clone size, D gene, CDR3 protein, CDR3 DNA. D genes are given only for firm matches. Size tells how often a clone was seen (once, few, many) or the class of an expanded clone, and some rows leave it out.

j_call: TRBJ1-4
v_call: TRBV18
clone_size: few
d_call: -
cdr3_aa: CASSPRGDSNEKLFF
cdr3_nt: TGTGCCAGCTCACCAAGAGGGGATTCTAATGAAAAACTGTTTTTT

j_call: TRBJ2-1
v_call: TRBV12-3/TRBV12-4
clone_size: few
d_call: -
cdr3_aa: CASSLFLGDEQFF
cdr3_nt: TGTGCCAGCAGTTTATTTCTTGGGGATGAGCAGTTCTTC

j_call: TRBJ1-5
v_call: TRBV12-3/TRBV12-4
clone_size: few
d_call: -
cdr3_aa: CASRALGGNQPQHF
cdr3_nt: TGTGCCAGCAGAGCTCTGGGGGGCAATCAGCCCCAGCATTTT

j_call: TRBJ2-2
v_call: TRBV12-3/TRBV12-4
clone_size: -
d_call: -
cdr3_aa: CASSLRSGNTGELFF
cdr3_nt: TGTGCCAGCAGTTTAAGAAGCGGGAACACCGGGGAGCTGTTTTTT

j_call: TRBJ2-1
v_call: TRBV7-9
clone_size: -
d_call: -
cdr3_aa: CASSLSVSGQFF
cdr3_nt: TGTGCCAGCAGCTTATCCGTATCTGGGCAGTTCTTC

j_call: TRBJ1-5
v_call: TRBV20-1
clone_size: many
d_call: -
cdr3_aa: CSARDRGNQPQHF
cdr3_nt: TGCAGTGCTAGAGATCGTGGGAATCAGCCCCAGCATTTT

j_call: TRBJ1-6
v_call: TRBV7-2
clone_size: -
d_call: -
cdr3_aa: CASSLGSASSSPLHF
cdr3_nt: TGTGCCAGCAGCTTAGGGTCGGCAAGCAGTTCACCCCTCCACTTT

j_call: TRBJ2-1
v_call: TRBV9
clone_size: -
d_call: -
cdr3_aa: CASGVASSYNEQFF
cdr3_nt: TGTGCCAGCGGGGTGGCATCCTCCTACAATGAGCAGTTCTTC

j_call: TRBJ1-2
v_call: TRBV13
clone_size: few
d_call: -
cdr3_aa: CASSTRITGYTF
cdr3_nt: TGTGCCAGCAGCACTCGAATAACTGGCTACACCTTC

j_call: TRBJ2-3
v_call: TRBV21-1
clone_size: -
d_call: -
cdr3_aa: CASSIGHTQYF
cdr3_nt: TGTGCCAGCAGCATAGGTCATACGCAGTATTTT

j_call: TRBJ2-5
v_call: TRBV3-1
clone_size: -
d_call: TRBD2
cdr3_aa: CASSQAGTRSLNERYF
cdr3_nt: TGTGCCAGCAGCCAAGCCGGGACTAGGAGTTTAAATGAGCGGTACTTC

j_call: TRBJ1-5
v_call: TRBV3-1
clone_size: many
d_call: -
cdr3_aa: CASSQTLGSNQPQHF
cdr3_nt: TGTGCCAGCAGCCAGACTCTTGGCAGCAATCAGCCCCAGCATTTT

j_call: TRBJ2-3
v_call: TRBV5-4
clone_size: few
d_call: -
cdr3_aa: CASRPGTPSSTDTQYF
cdr3_nt: TGTGCCAGCAGGCCGGGGACTCCCTCTAGCACAGATACGCAGTATTTT

j_call: TRBJ1-5
v_call: TRBV7-2
clone_size: few
d_call: -
cdr3_aa: CASSLVGNILGQPQHF
cdr3_nt: TGTGCCAGCAGCTTAGTCGGCAATATCTTGGGTCAGCCCCAGCATTTT

j_call: TRBJ1-2
v_call: TRBV5-1
clone_size: few
d_call: -
cdr3_aa: CASSFTAANYGYTF
cdr3_nt: TGCGCCAGCAGCTTCACAGCAGCTAACTATGGCTACACCTTC

j_call: TRBJ2-2
v_call: TRBV4-3
clone_size: -
d_call: TRBD2
cdr3_aa: CASSRPLAGNTGELFF
cdr3_nt: TGCGCCAGCAGCCGCCCACTAGCGGGGAACACCGGGGAGCTGTTTTTT